Sequencing of this TCR beta chain was carried out in a study of OX40 agonist ivuxolimab in advanced cancers. For the wider study: Ivuxolimab was an agonistic, fully human IgG2 monoclonal antibody directed against OX40 (CD134), a costimulatory receptor. Three dose-escalation patients achieved partial responses, one with hepatocellular carcinoma and two with cutaneous melanoma. The dose-escalation cohort was roughly 80% male with a mean age of roughly 60 years, ranging from roughly 23 to 90. Prior anti-PD-1, anti-PD-L1 or anti-CTLA-4 therapy was permitted, and about two fifths of dose-escalation patients had received checkpoint inhibitors. The paper reports the monotherapy dose-escalation portion (N = 52 patients) of the phase I ivuxolimab trial. Of the approximately 54 dose-escalation patients, hepatocellular carcinoma was present in about 20, melanoma in around 15, renal cell carcinoma in 9 and head and neck cancer in 9. Intravenous ivuxolimab was administered to patients every 2 weeks at six dose levels: 0.01, 0.1, 0.3, 1.5, 3 and 10 mg/kg. Peripheral TCRbeta sequencing was intended to test whether TCR sequence diversity was altered and clonal T-cell expansion was caused by ivuxolimab. What the work shows at the level of the full study, not this receptor alone: On average, CD8+ T cells showed more expanded clones than CD4+ T cells after ivuxolimab. In partial responders in the 0.1-3.0 mg/kg groups, normalized peripheral clonal expansion was found to be among the lowest, especially among CD8+ T cells. At doses of 0.1 to 3.0 mg/kg, clonal expansion of both CD4+ and CD8+ blood T cells was observed from baseline to week 6. The antigen specificity of the peripheral T cells that underwent clonal expansion was not determined. Low levels of normalized T-cell clonal expansion were also seen in some nonresponding patients.

Patients with autoimmune disease history or receiving systemic immunosuppression were excluded from the trial. Peripheral blood for TCR sequencing was collected from all dose cohorts at baseline, on cycle 4 day 1, and on cycle 7 day 1. The samples were taken from a phase I, first-in-human, multicenter, open-label dose-escalation trial of ivuxolimab. Adults with locally advanced or metastatic head and neck squamous cell, hepatocellular, melanoma or renal cell carcinoma were enrolled in the trial. Before TCR sequencing, CD4+ T cells and CD8+ T cells were sorted from peripheral blood as separate populations. Genomic DNA was extracted from sorted cells for sequencing of the TCRbeta CDR3 region. The immunoSEQ Assay was used for sequencing of TCRbeta CDR3 regions. The table comes from immuneACCESS by way of TCRdb, which keeps in-frame sequences with V and J called. Part of the clones is missing from these tables; in studies checked, under half for an unresolved V gene and the rest for unknown reasons. This sample holds over 45,000 clones; 70% to 85% were observed only once. The ten largest clonotypes hold over 1.3% of the sample.

With regard to this clone: Its antigen has not been determined. It has no much larger one-base neighbor in the sample; base qualities were not kept.

Sample: CD4+ or CD8+ T cells sorted from blood, taken in a trial of the OX40 agonist ivuxolimab. The TCR sequence derives from an adult with an advanced solid tumor such as melanoma, head and neck, liver or kidney cancer.

In nucleotide form, the sequence is TGTGCCAGCAGTGAATCGGGGACTAGCGGGAGAGGTACAGATACGCAGTATTTT. Its coded protein is CASSESGTSGRGTDTQYF. The V and J segments used are TRBV2 and TRBJ2-3, with 14 central nucleotides matching TRBD2. The germline V gene supplies CDR1 SNHLY and CDR2 FYNNEI. The CDR3 starts with the cysteine, ends with the phenylalanine, and has 18 residues. This entry keeps only the CDR3 DNA: 54 bases, framed from base 1. From V the trimming removes 2 bases and from J it removes 3 bases, while the gene matches leave 7 bases of the junction unaccounted for.